This T cell receptor (beta chain) stems from a study of shared clonotypes between healthy human individuals. To note about this clone: Its antigen is not known.

Study-wide results and limits: What limited the represented genetic and exposure-history diversity was the small number of donors. Shared clonotypes across all four donors exceeded non-shared ones in generation probability. An expected dependence of interdonor clonotype sharing on sequencing depth was noted.

The naive CD8 fraction comprised CD45RO-negative cells positively selected for CCR7 and excluded terminally differentiated effector memory CD45RA+ cells. Germline trimming cut 3 bases from V and 6 bases from J; bases unmatched to any gene: 13. The germline V gene has CDR1 LNHDA and CDR2 SQIVND (reference sequence). CDR3 length: 17 amino acids. Deep-level running was used for the assay. Clones were sequenced by immunoSEQ multiplex PCR, and TCRdb holds only the in-frame ones, with some missing. This repertoire shows 550,000 to 650,000 clones, about 95% found once; its top ten account for roughly 0.1%. The clonotype comes from a woman in her twenties or thirties in good health. Material: naive CD8+ T cells sorted from blood. The chain has TRBV19 and TRBJ2-7; 11 bases match TRBD2. The CDR3 DNA is TGTGCCAGTAGTATTTCCCTCTTAGCGGGAGGGCCGAGCGAGCAGTACTTC. Encoded protein: CASSISLLAGGPSEQYF.